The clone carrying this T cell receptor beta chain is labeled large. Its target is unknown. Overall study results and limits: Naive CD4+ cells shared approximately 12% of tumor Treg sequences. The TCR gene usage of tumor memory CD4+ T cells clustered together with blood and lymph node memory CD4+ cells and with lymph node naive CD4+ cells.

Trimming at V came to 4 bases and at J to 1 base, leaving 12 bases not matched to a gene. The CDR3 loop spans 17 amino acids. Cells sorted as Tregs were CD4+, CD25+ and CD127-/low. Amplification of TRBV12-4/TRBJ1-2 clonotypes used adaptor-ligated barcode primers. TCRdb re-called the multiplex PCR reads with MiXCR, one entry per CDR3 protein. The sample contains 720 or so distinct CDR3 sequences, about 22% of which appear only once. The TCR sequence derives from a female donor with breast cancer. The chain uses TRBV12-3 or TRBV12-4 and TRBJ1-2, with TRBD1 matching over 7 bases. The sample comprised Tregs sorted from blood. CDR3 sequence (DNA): TGTGCCAGCAGTTCCGCAGGGCGGACAGGCGATAACTATGGCTACACCTTC. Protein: CASSSAGRTGDNYGYTF.